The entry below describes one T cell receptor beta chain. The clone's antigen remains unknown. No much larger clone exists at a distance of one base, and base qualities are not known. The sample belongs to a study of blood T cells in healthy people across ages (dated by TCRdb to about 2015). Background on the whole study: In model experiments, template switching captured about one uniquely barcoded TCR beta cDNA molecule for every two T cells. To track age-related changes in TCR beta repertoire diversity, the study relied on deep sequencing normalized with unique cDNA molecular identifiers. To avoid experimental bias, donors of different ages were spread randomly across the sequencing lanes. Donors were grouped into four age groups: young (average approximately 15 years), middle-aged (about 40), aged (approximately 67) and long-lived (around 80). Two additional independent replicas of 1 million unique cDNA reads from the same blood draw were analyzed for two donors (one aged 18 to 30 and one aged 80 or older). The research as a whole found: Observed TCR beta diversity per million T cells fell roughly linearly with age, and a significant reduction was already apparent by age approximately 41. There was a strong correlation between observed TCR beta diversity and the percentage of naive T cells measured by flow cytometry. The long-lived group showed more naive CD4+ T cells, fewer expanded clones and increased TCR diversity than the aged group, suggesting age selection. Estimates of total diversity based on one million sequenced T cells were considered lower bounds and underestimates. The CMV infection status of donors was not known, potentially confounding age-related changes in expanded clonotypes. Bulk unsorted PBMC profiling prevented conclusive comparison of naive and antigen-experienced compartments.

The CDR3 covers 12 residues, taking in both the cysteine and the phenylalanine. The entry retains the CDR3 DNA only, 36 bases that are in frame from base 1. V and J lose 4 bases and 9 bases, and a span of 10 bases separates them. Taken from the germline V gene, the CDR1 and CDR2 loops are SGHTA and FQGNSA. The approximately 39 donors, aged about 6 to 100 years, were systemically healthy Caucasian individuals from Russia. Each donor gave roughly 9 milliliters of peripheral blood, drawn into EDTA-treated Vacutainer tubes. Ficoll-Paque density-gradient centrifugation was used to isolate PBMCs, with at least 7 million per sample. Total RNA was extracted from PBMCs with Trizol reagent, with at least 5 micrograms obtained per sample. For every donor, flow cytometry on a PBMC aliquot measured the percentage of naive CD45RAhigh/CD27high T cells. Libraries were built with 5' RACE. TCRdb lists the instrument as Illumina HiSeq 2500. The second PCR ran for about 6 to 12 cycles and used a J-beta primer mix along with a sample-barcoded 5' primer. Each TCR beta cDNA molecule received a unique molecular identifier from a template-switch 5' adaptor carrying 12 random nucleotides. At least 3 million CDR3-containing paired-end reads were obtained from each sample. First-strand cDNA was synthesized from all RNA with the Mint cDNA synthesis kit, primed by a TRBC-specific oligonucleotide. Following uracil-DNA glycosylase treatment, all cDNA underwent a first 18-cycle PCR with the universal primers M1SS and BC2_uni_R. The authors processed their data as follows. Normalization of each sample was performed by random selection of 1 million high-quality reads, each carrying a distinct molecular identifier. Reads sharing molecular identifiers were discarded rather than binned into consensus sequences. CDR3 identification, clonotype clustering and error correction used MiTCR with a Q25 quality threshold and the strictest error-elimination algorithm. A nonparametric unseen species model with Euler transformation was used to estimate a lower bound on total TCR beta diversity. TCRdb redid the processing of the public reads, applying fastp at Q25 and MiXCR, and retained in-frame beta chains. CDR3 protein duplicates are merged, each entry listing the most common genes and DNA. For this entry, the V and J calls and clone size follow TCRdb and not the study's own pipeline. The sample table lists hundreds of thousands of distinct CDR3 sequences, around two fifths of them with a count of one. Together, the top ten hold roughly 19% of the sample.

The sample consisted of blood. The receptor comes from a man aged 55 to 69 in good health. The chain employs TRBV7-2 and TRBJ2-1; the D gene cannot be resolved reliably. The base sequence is TGTGCCAGCAGCTCCCGGCAAAGTGAGCAGTTCTTC. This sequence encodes CASSSRQSEQFF.